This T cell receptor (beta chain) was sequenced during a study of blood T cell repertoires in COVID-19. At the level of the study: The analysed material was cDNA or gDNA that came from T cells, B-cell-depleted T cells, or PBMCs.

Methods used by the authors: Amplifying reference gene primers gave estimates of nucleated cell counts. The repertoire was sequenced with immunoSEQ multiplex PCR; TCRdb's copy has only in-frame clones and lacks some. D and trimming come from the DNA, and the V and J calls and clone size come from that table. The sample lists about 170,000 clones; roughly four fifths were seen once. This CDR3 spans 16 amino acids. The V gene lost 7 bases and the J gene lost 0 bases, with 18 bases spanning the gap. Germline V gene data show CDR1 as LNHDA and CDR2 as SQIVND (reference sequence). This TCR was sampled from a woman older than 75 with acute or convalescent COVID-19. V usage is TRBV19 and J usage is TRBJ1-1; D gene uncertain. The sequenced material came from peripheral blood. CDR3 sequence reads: CASIQSGSYLNTEAFF. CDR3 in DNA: TGTGCCAGTATCCAAAGTGGGAGCTACCTGAACACTGAAGCTTTCTTT.